This T cell receptor beta chain was observed in a study of naive and memory T cell subsets. Study-wide points: A clonotype means one alpha or beta sequence, not an alpha/beta pair.

An equimolar mix of two oligonucleotides served as the beta constant-region primer for TRBC1 and TRBC2. In TCRdb, the UMI-ligation and nested PCR reads were re-called with MiXCR into one record per CDR3 protein. Of 140,000 to 150,000 distinct CDR3 sequences in the sample, around 15% are singletons; the top ten hold around 0.14%. Trimming stripped 1 base from V and 12 bases from J, with 28 bases between. Germline-derived CDR1 and CDR2 are MNHEY and SMNVEV (reference sequence). The CDR3 runs 18 residues. Cells stained for CD3, CD4, CD8, CD45RA, CD27 and viability were sorted into four CD45RA/CD27 subsets. This clonotype has ten or more counts. Antigen: not known.

Sequenced: naive CD4+ T cells from blood. This receptor was taken from a human donor in good health. The chain carries TRBV27 and TRBJ2-1; possibly TRBD2 for D (5 bases). The CDR3 is CASSLFLPSGIYNEGQFF. In DNA, the CDR3 is TGTGCCAGCAGTTTATTCCTTCCCAGCGGAATCTACAATGAAGGGCAGTTCTTC.